Shown below are 15 T cell receptor beta chains from a single sample sequenced in a study of shared clonotypes between healthy human individuals. The table came from immunoSEQ multiplex PCR; TCRdb's copy has only in-frame clones and leaves some out. Of some 630,000 clones listed, approximately 79% were seen once; the top ten hold roughly 1.8%. The sequencing input was memory CD4+ T cells sorted from blood. Specified subset: CD45RA-negative fraction. The receptors derive from a woman aged 30 to 39 in good health.

The chain joins TRBV28 to TRBJ2-7, with 11 bases that match TRBD2. Germline CDR1 is MDHEN and CDR2 is SYDVKM. V dropped 4 bases and J dropped 1; count of bases not matched to a gene: 6. This CDR3 region has 16 residues. DNA for the CDR3: TGTGCCAGCAGTTCACCGGGACTAGCGGTTTCCTACGAGCAGTACTTC. It translates to CASSSPGLAVSYEQYF.

The rearrangement joins TRBV9 to TRBJ2-5, with D possibly being TRBD2 (6 bases). V was cut by 0 bases and J by 4 bases, with 13 bases left in between. CDR3 length: 15 residues. Germline assignment: CDR1 SGDLS and CDR2 YYNGEE. The CDR3 DNA reads TGTGCCAGCAGCGTAGGATGGCGGGGAGGAGAGACCCAGTACTTC. This sequence encodes CASSVGWRGGETQYF.

DNA for the CDR3: TGTGCCAGCAGCTGGATGACGAACACTGAAGCTTTCTTT. Its protein product is CASSWMTNTEAFF. The V gene is TRBV11-1, the J gene TRBJ1-1; D gene unclear. This CDR3 is 13 amino acids long. Germline CDR1 SGHAT, CDR2 FQDESV (reference sequence). V was trimmed by 4 bases and J by 1 base, leaving 7 bases between them.

The CDR3 coding sequence is TGTGCCAGCAGTTACGGGACAGCTTACAATGAGCAGTTCTTC. This sequence encodes CASSYGTAYNEQFF. The chain carries TRBV6-5 and TRBJ2-1; 7 bases are shared with TRBD1. V dropped 2 bases and J dropped 4; count of bases not matched to a gene: 2. The CDR3 is made up of 14 amino acids. Germline V gives CDR1 MNHEY, CDR2 SVGAGI.

The chain couples TRBV6-1 to TRBJ2-7; 10 positions agree with TRBD2. Germline loops: CDR1 MNHNS, CDR2 SASEGT. The CDR3 consists of 15 residues. The V and J ends lost 1 base and 2 bases, in that order; junction bases with no gene match: 2. Written as DNA, the CDR3 is TGTGCCAGCAGTGAAGTTCTAGCGGGAGCCTACGAGCAGTACTTC. Its translation is CASSEVLAGAYEQYF.

This chain links TRBV5-6 with TRBJ1-4; TRBD1 is a possible D gene (5 bases). Trimming shortened V by 4 bases and J by 8 bases, and 18 bases separated the two germline ends. CDR1 and CDR2 (germline): SGHDT, YYEEEE. CDR3 length: 15 residues. In DNA form, the CDR3 reads TGTGCCAGCAGCGGTACCGGGACCTCCGAGGAAAAACTGTTTTTT. It encodes CASSGTGTSEEKLFF.

The chain is built from TRBV10-1 and TRBJ2-7, with D perhaps given as TRBD1 or TRBD2 (5 bases each). Germline V gene lookup returns CDR1 WNHNN and CDR2 SYGVQD (reference sequence). Trimming left V 4 bases short and J 0 bases short, with 10 bases between. This CDR3 region has 14 residues. Written as DNA, the CDR3 is TGCGCCAGCAGTGGGGCCGGGGCCTCCTACGAGCAGTACTTC. This encodes CASSGAGASYEQYF.

The chain combines TRBV25-1 with TRBJ2-1, with D unclear. Germline loops: CDR1 MGHDK, CDR2 SYGVNS. The CDR3 loop spans 16 amino acids. V dropped 5 bases and J dropped 0 bases, with 14 bases sitting between them. The CDR3 sequence: CASSSERQSSYNEQFF. For the CDR3, the DNA is TGTGCCAGCAGTTCCGAGCGCCAAAGCTCCTACAATGAGCAGTTCTTC.

In DNA form, the CDR3 reads TGCGCCAGCAGCGGAGGATACTCCGGGACTAACTACGAGCAGTACTTC. Translation gives CASSGGYSGTNYEQYF. This chain joins TRBV5-1 and TRBJ2-7; 7 bases map to TRBD2. V shed 4 bases and J 3 bases; nucleotides not matched to a gene: 13. Germline loops: CDR1 SGHRS, CDR2 YFSETQ. This CDR3 comprises 16 residues.

This clone was seen a handful of times. This rearrangement joins TRBV11-2 to TRBJ1-1; no definite D call. CDR3 length: 14 residues. The V end lost 2 bases, the J end lost 2 bases, and 9 bases lay between the germline ends. The germline CDR1 and CDR2 sequences are SGHAT and FQNNGV. CDR3 sequence: CASSLSMANTEAFF. CDR3 in DNA: TGTGCCAGCAGCTTATCTATGGCTAACACTGAAGCTTTCTTT.

The chain employs TRBV29-1 and TRBJ1-2; D is possibly TRBD1 (6 bases). Trimming took 0 bases from V and 8 from J, leaving 16 bases between them. This CDR3 spans 14 amino acids. Per germline, CDR1 SQVTM and CDR2 ANQGSEA. CDR3 DNA sequence: TGCAGCGTTGAAGATGAGGGGGGAAGACGGGGCTACACCTTC. Encoded protein: CSVEDEGGRRGYTF.

A note on this clone: This specimen includes other DNA sequences encoding the same CDR3. This sequence joins TRBV7-9 and TRBJ1-4; D call uncertain. V lost 1 base, J lost 0 bases, and 3 bases lay in between. The CDR3 spans 14 residues. CDR1 and CDR2 from the germline V gene are SEHNR and FQNEAQ (reference sequence). The CDR3 nucleotides are TGTGCCAGCAGCTTAGGGGCAACTAATGAAAAACTGTTTTTT. Its translation: CASSLGATNEKLFF.

V gene TRBV2 combines with J gene TRBJ1-2; TRBD1 matches 7 bases. The CDR3 length is 13 residues. Germline CDR1 and CDR2: SNHLY and FYNNEI. Trimming removed 6 bases from V and 3 bases from J; junction bases left unmatched: 4. The CDR3 loop is CASSYRGDYGYTF. In nucleotides, the CDR3 is TGTGCCAGCAGCTACAGGGGCGACTATGGCTACACCTTC.

The chain carries TRBV18 and TRBJ2-5; no firm D call. V lost 2 bases, J lost 9 bases, and 13 bases lay in between. The germline V gene encodes CDR1 KGHSH and CDR2 LQKENI. The CDR3 length is 13 residues. The CDR3 bases are TGTGCCAGCTCACCAGACTCCCCTAAGTCCCAGTACTTC. Protein: CASSPDSPKSQYF.

The chain employs TRBV5-1 and TRBJ1-2; 10 bases align to TRBD1. Germline V gives CDR1 SGHRS, CDR2 YFSETQ. CDR3 length equals 14 residues. The ends lost 5 bases at V and 3 bases at J; junction bases unmatched: 4. The CDR3 bases are TGCGCCAGCAGTACGGGACAGGGGTACTATGGCTACACCTTC. Protein sequence: CASSTGQGYYGYTF.